The entry that follows covers one T cell receptor (beta chain) sequence. What it recognizes is unknown. The data derive from a study of T cell repertoires in cytomegalovirus infection. The overall study: Matching HLA type and CMV infection were both indicated by public TCR beta signatures.

Germline CDR1 reads DFQATT; CDR2 reads SNEGSKA (reference sequence). The CDR3 spans 13 residues. The V end was cut by 1 base, the J end by 10 bases, with 16 bases between. TCRdb reprocessed the reads via MiXCR and lists one record per CDR3 protein. The data show some 680,000 distinct CDR3 sequences, with 35% seen just once and 2.5% to 3.5% held by the top ten. Study results and limitations: Dominating the ex vivo response were HLA-C-restricted CMV-specific TCR beta clonotypes.

The receptor comes from a human donor in good health (CMV status not recorded). Some clones in this sample may be carry-over from other donors' samples. Sequenced input: PBMCs. V gene TRBV20-1 combines with J gene TRBJ1-2; D call uncertain. CDR3 bases: TGCAGTGCTAGAGGAGAGGCAGACTCAGTCTACACCTTC. Protein sequence: CSARGEADSVYTF.